The table lists the clone carrying this TCR beta chain with a few counts. What it binds is unknown. The source of the sample is a study of T cells after yellow fever vaccination. Study-level points and caveats: Abundant clonotypes from the bulk population could have been carried over as contaminants into FACS-sorted repertoires. Shared CD4/CD8 clonotypes were a small share, likely from convergent recombination.

Germline CDR1 reads MNHNS; CDR2 reads SASEGT. Trimming at V came to 4 bases and at J to 5 bases, leaving 8 bases not matched to a gene. The CDR3 is 16 residues long. As TCR cDNA was made by 5'RACE template switching, a universal primer site and UMIs were added. TCRdb independently ran MiXCR on the 5' RACE reads; one entry per CDR3 protein. This table holds about 300,000 distinct CDR3 sequences, approximately 8% found once. The sequence came from a young man who received the YFV17D yellow fever vaccine. Sequences were derived from CD4+ T cells sorted from PBMCs, sampled 5 days after the yellow fever booster vaccination. The chain combines TRBV6-1 with TRBJ2-5, with TRBD2 matching over 12 bases. In DNA form, the CDR3 reads TGTGCCAGCAGTGGGGGTACTAGCGGGGGGAATGAGACCCAGTACTTC. This gives the protein CASSGGTSGGNETQYF.